Listed below are T cell receptor beta chains from one sample, sequenced in a study of preoperative IRX-2 immunotherapy in early breast cancer. Produced via immunoSEQ multiplex PCR; TCRdb's table is partial and in-frame only. The top ten hold approximately 9.9% of the sample, which has tens of thousands of clones, around 90% seen once. The sample was taken from a patient treated with IRX-2 immunotherapy. Receptors were obtained from a human donor with breast cancer. Each CDR3 is given with its conserved first and last residue. Each record gives: J gene, V gene, CDR3 protein.

J gene: TRBJ1-1
V gene: TRBV27
CDR3 protein: CASSPGTGQGTEAFF

J gene: TRBJ2-1
V gene: TRBV25-1
CDR3 protein: CASSELTGNEQFF

J gene: TRBJ1-3
V gene: TRBV5-6
CDR3 protein: CASSLYQQGFDGNTIYF

J gene: TRBJ2-7
V gene: TRBV11-2
CDR3 protein: CASSPSAGQVPTYEQYF

J gene: TRBJ1-1
V gene: TRBV5-1
CDR3 protein: CASSLGRGAHYPYSNTEAFF

J gene: TRBJ2-2
V gene: TRBV5-4
CDR3 protein: CASSLLREGFPGELFF

J gene: TRBJ1-6
V gene: TRBV2
CDR3 protein: CASNGGQGVSPLHF

J gene: TRBJ1-4
V gene: TRBV5-6
CDR3 protein: CASSLKGLYEKLFF

J gene: TRBJ2-7
V gene: TRBV2
CDR3 protein: CASSVDSGGQYF

J gene: TRBJ1-1
V gene: TRBV4-3
CDR3 protein: CASSQDHGRQFTEAFF

J gene: TRBJ2-7
V gene: TRBV10-3
CDR3 protein: CAADVVDSTYEQYF

J gene: TRBJ1-4
V gene: TRBV19
CDR3 protein: CASKPLRVTNDKLFF

J gene: TRBJ2-5
V gene: TRBV5-1
CDR3 protein: CASEFGTQGLGETQYF